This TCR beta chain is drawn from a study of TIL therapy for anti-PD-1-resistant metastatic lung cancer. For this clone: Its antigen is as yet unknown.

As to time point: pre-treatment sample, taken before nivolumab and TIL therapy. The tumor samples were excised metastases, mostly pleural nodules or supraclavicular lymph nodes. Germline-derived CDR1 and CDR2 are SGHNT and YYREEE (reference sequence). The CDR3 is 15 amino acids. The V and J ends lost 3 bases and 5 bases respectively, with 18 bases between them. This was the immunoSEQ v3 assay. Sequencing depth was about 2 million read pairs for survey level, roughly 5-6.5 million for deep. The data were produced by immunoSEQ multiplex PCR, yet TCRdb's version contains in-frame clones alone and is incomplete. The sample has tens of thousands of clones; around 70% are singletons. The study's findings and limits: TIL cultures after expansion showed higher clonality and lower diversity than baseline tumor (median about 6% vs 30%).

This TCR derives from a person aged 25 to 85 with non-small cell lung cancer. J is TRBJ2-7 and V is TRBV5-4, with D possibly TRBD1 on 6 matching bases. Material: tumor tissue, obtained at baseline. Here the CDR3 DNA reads TGTGCCAGCAGCTCCCATCTTAAATACAGGGACGAGCAGTACTTC. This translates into CASSSHLKYRDEQYF. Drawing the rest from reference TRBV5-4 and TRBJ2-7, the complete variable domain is ETGVTQSPTHLIKTRGQQVTLRCSSQSGHNTVSWYQQALGQGPQFIFQYYREEENGRGNFPPRFSGLQFPNYSSELNVNALELDDSALYLCASSSHLKYRDEQYFGPGTRLTVT.